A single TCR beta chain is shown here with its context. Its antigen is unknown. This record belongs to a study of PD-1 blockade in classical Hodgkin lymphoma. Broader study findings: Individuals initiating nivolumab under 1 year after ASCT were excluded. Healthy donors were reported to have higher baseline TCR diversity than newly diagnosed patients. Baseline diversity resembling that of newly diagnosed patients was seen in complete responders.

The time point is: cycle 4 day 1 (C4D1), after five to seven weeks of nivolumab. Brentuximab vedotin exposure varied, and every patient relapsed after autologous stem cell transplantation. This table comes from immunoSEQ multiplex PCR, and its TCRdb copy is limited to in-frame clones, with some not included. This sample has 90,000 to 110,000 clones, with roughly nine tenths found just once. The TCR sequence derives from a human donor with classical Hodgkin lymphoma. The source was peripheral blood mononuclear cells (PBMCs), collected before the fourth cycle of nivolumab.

Here the CDR3 DNA reads TGTGCCAGCAGGCGACAGGGGAATCAGCCCCAGCATTTT. It yields the protein CASRRQGNQPQHF. V usage is TRBV27 and J usage is TRBJ1-5; 8 bases fit TRBD1. The CDR3 contains 13 residues. From germline, CDR1 is MNHEY and CDR2 SMNVEV (reference sequence). With 6 bases clipped from V and 4 bases from J, the junction kept 2 bases outside the gene matches.